This TCR beta chain was documented in a study of CD4 T cells in relation to SARS-CoV-2 and coronaviruses. On the study more broadly: Median patient age was around 40 years, spanning 21 to 72 years. Convalescent patients were fewer than ten males and 4 females; two were Hispanic.

This CDR3 contains 14 residues. With V trimmed by 6 bases and J by 4 bases, 8 bases remained unmatched. Germline CDR1 is SQVTM and CDR2 is ANQGSEA. Clones were read by immunoSEQ multiplex PCR, and TCRdb kept only the in-frame ones, dropping some. In the table there are around 37,000 clones, 80% to 90% of which are singletons. The source is an adult with COVID-19. The source material was memory CD4+ T cells from PBMCs. This chain uses TRBV29-1 with TRBJ2-1; 8 bases are a match to TRBD1. The CDR3 DNA reads TGCAGCGTGATTAGGACAGGGAGATACAATGAGCAGTTCTTC. Its protein product is CSVIRTGRYNEQFF.